This T cell receptor beta chain emerged from a study of beta chain features in type 1 diabetes. Isolated RNA was reverse transcribed in full, so expressed TCRB transcripts were sequenced. Assay: immunoSEQ multiplex PCR; the TCRdb copy retains only in-frame clones and omits some. This repertoire shows about 230,000 clones, 16% found once; its top ten account for 0.08% to 0.095%. Overall study results and limits: Patients with Type 1 diabetes showed moderately but significantly shorter TCRB CDR3s in all four CD4+ subsets.

Germline values: CDR1 MDHEN, CDR2 SYDVKM. The CDR3 extends over 15 amino acids. V lost 1 base to trimming and J lost 0 bases, with 9 bases between them. Turning to this clone: The target antigen is unknown.

The chain employs TRBV28 and TRBJ2-5; no firm D call. The receptor's source is a man under 40 with type 1 diabetes. The specimen sequenced was naive CD4+ T cells from blood. The CDR3 sequence: CASSLSRSYQETQYF. The CDR3, as DNA: TGTGCCAGCAGTTTATCCCGCTCGTACCAAGAGACCCAGTACTTC. The variable domain in full, with the rest retrieved from reference TRBV28 and TRBJ2-5, is DVKVTQSSRYLVKRTGEKVFLECVQDMDHENMFWYRQDPGLGLRLIYFSYDVKMKEKGDIPEGYSVSREKKERFSLILESASTNQTSMYLCASSLSRSYQETQYFGPGTRLLVL.